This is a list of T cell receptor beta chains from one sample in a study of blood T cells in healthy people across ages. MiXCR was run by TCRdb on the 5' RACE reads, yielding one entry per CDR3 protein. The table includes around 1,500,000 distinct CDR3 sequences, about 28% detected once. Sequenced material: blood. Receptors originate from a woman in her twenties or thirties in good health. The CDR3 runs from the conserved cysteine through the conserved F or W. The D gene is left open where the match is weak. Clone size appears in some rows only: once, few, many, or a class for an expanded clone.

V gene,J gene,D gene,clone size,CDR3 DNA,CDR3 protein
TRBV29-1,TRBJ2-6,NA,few,TGCAGCGTTGCGCTTGGTCTAGCGAGCTCTGGGGCCAACGTCCTGACTTTC,CSVALGLASSGANVLTF
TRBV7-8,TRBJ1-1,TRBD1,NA,TGTGCCAGCAGCCAACGACAGGGTTCGGAAGCTTTCTTT,CASSQRQGSEAFF
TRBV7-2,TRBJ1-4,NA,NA,TGTGCCAGCAGCTTCCAGGGGTCGGATGAAAAACTGTTTTTT,CASSFQGSDEKLFF
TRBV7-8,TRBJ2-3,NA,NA,TGTGCCAGCGGCTTCGCTAGCGCGGATACGCAGTATTTT,CASGFASADTQYF
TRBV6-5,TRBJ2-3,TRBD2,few,TGTGCCAGCAGTTCCTCCCTAGCGGGAGTGGATACGCAGTATTTT,CASSSSLAGVDTQYF
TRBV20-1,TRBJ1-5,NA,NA,TGCAGTGCTAGCAGTGGACACGGCAATCAGCCCCAGCATTTT,CSASSGHGNQPQHF
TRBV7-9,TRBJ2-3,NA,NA,TGTGCCAGCAGACCCGGGACACCCGGGGGCACGCAGTATTTT,CASRPGTPGGTQYF
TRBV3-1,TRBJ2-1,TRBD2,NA,TGTGCCAGCAGCCAAGAGGTTGGTACTAGCGGCAATGAGCAGTTCTTC,CASSQEVGTSGNEQFF
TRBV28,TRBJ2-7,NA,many,TGTGCCAGCAGTTCCCGACAGGTTTCTGAGCAGTACTTC,CASSSRQVSEQYF
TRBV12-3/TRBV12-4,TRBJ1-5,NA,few,TGTGCCAGCAGTAGGGGCTGGGACCGGAGCAATCAGCCCCAGCATTTT,CASSRGWDRSNQPQHF
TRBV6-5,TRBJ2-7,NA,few,TGTGCCAGCAAGCGCCAGGGTATTGGGTACGAGCAGTACTTC,CASKRQGIGYEQYF
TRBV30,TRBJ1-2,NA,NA,TGTGCCTGGAGTGTAGACGGCGATGGCTACACCTTC,CAWSVDGDGYTF
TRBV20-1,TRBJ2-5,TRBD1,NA,TGCAGTGCTAGTCAAACCGGGACAGGGGGCGGGGAGACCCAGTACTTC,CSASQTGTGGGETQYF
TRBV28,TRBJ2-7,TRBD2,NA,TGTGCCAGCGCAACCTACCGGGGGGGGAAAGTTTACGAGCAGTACTTC,CASATYRGGKVYEQYF
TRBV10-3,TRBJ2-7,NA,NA,TGCGCCATCAGTGAGTCGGCGGGACTGGAGATCCAGTACTTC,CAISESAGLEIQYF
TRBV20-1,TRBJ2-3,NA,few,TGCAGTGCTAGAGGGAAGGCGGGATGGACAGATACGCAGTATTTT,CSARGKAGWTDTQYF
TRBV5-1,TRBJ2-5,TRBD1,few,TGCGCCAGCAGGGATAGGGACAGTCAAGAGACCCAGTACTTC,CASRDRDSQETQYF
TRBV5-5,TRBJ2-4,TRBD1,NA,TGTGCCAGCAGCCTCTACGGGGGACACAGGGGGCCTGCCAAAAACATTCAGTACTTC,CASSLYGGHRGPAKNIQYF
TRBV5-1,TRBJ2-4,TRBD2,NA,TGCGCCAGCAGCCTTAGCGGGGGAGCGGCCAAAAACATTCAGTACTTC,CASSLSGGAAKNIQYF
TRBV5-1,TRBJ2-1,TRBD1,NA,TGCGCCAGCAGCTTGTTGGGGACAGGGGACAGCTACAATGAGCAGTTCTTC,CASSLLGTGDSYNEQFF
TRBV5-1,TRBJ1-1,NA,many,TGCGCCAGCAGCTTGGTTGGGCAGCTGAACGGAGGAACCACTGAAGCTTTCTTT,CASSLVGQLNGGTTEAFF
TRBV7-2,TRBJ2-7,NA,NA,TGTGCCAGCAGCCGAATGTTAACCCAGTACTTC,CASSRMLTQYF
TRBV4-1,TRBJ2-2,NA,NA,TGCGCCAGCAGCCGGATAGACACCGGGGAGCTGTTTTTT,CASSRIDTGELFF
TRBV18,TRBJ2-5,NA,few,TGTGCCAGCTCACCTTCAGGGACCAAAGAGACCCGGTACTTC,CASSPSGTKETRYF
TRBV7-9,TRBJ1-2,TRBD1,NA,TGTGCCAGCAGCTTACCTACAGGGGTTGGCTACACCTTC,CASSLPTGVGYTF
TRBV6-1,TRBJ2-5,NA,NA,TGTACCAGCAGCCTGTACGGGGAAGAGACCCAGTACTTC,CTSSLYGEETQYF
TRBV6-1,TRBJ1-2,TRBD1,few,TGTGCCAGCAGTGAACCATCGACAGGGGACGGCTACACCTTC,CASSEPSTGDGYTF
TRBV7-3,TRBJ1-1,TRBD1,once,TGTGCCAGCAGCTTACTTCAGGGGGGTCTCACTGAGGCTTTCTTT,CASSLLQGGLTEAFF
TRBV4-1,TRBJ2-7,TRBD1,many,TGCGCCAGCAGCCAGGGACAGAATAAATTCGAGCAGTACTTC,CASSQGQNKFEQYF
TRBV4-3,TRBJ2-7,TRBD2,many,TGCGCCAGCAGCAGTGGCGGGAGAGGCGCCGAGCAGTACTTC,CASSSGGRGAEQYF
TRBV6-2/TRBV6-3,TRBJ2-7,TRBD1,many,TGTGCCAGCCGGCGGGACAGGGGGACCTACGAGCAGTACTTC,CASRRDRGTYEQYF
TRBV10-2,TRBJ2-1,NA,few,TGCGCCAGCAGTCCCCTTGGGAGACTCAGCTCCTACAATGAGCAGTTCTTC,CASSPLGRLSSYNEQFF
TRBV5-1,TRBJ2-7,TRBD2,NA,TGCGCCAGCAGCTTGAGGGAGGGCCTTGACGAGCAGTACTTC,CASSLREGLDEQYF
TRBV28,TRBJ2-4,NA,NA,TGTGCCAGCATCGGGGGAAGGGGACTGGGGAACATTCAGTACTTC,CASIGGRGLGNIQYF
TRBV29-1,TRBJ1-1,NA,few,TGCAGCGTTGACCTCAGGGATATGAACACTGAAGCTTTCTTT,CSVDLRDMNTEAFF
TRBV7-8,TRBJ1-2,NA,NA,TGTGCCAGCAGCTCGGGACCGCGGAGCACCTTC,CASSSGPRSTF
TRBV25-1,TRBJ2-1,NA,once,TGTGCCAGCAGCCCTGAGTTTCTCTCCTACAATGAGCAGTTCTTC,CASSPEFLSYNEQFF
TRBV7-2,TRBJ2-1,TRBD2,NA,TGTGCCAGCAGCTTAGGGACTAGCGGGGAGAACTCCTACAATGAGCAGTTCTTC,CASSLGTSGENSYNEQFF
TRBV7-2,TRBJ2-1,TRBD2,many,TGTGCCAGCAGCGGAAGACTAGCGGGAGGGCGCGGCTCCTACAATGAGCAGTTCTTC,CASSGRLAGGRGSYNEQFF
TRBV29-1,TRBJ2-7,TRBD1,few,TGCAGCGTTACCCCGGGACAGGGATTCCACGAGCAGTACTTC,CSVTPGQGFHEQYF
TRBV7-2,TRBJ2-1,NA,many,TGTGCCAGCAGCTTAAGGGGGGCGGGGTACAATGAGCAGTTCTTC,CASSLRGAGYNEQFF
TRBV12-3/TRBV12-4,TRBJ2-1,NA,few,TGTGCCAGCAGTATCTTACTGGCTTACAATGAGCAGTTCTTC,CASSILLAYNEQFF
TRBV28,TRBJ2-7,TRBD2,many,TGTGCCAGCAGTGCTCGGGAGGCTTCCTACGAGCAGTACTTC,CASSAREASYEQYF
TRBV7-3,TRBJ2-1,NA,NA,TGTGCCAGCAGCCAGCGGGCGGTTGCGTACAATGAGCAGTTCTTC,CASSQRAVAYNEQFF
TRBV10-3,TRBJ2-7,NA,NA,TGTGCCATCAGCACGACTAGGGACGACGAGCAGTACTTC,CAISTTRDDEQYF
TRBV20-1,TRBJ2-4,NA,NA,TGCAGTGATAGTGCCGGGACAACCTTGGGGGAGCAGTACTTC,CSDSAGTTLGEQYF
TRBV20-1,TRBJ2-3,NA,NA,TGCAGTGCTAGGAACAGCAGCACAAATACGCAGTATTTT,CSARNSSTNTQYF
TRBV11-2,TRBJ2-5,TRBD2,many,TGTGCCAGCAGCTTAGGAGTTTCGGGCGGGGGGTACCAAGAGACCCAGTACTTC,CASSLGVSGGGYQETQYF
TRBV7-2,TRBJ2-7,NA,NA,TGTGCCAGCGGTAGGGGCGGGGAGGCTAGCGACGAGCAGTACTTC,CASGRGGEASDEQYF
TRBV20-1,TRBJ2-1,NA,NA,TGCAGTGCTAGCAGGGGGGACTCCGACAATGAGCAGTTCTTC,CSASRGDSDNEQFF
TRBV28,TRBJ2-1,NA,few,TGTGCCAGCCATATTAGCCAGAGCTCCTACAATGAGCAGTTCTTC,CASHISQSSYNEQFF
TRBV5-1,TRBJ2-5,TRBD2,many,TGCGCCAGCAGCAGGGACTATCCGGGGGAGACCCAGTACTTC,CASSRDYPGETQYF
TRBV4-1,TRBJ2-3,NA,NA,TGCGCCAGCAGCCCCGACGGCGGGGCTAACACAGATACGCAGTATTTT,CASSPDGGANTDTQYF
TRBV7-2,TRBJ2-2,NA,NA,TGTGCCGCGGGCACCGCCCGGCAGGGGAACACCGGGGAGCTGTTTTTT,CAAGTARQGNTGELFF
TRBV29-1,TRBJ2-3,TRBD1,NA,TGCAGCGCTTTAGGGGGACAGGGGAGTACGCAGTATTTT,CSALGGQGSTQYF